A selection of T cell receptor beta chains follows, all from one sample in a study of blood T cell repertoires in COVID-19. Repertoires were generated with immunoSEQ multiplex PCR, while TCRdb's copy carries only in-frame clones and drops some. The repertoire has under 150,000 clones, around 88% of them found once; the top ten carry roughly 28%. The sample taken for sequencing was peripheral blood. The receptors originated from a human donor in a cohort sampled during active COVID-19. Both conserved end residues are part of each CDR3. A D gene is named only where the DNA matches it firmly. Some rows have no size entry. The others give once, few or many, or a class for an expanded clone.

TRBV7-9,TRBJ1-5,TRBD1,-,TGTGCCAGCAGCTTGGGTACAGGGGGCTATCAGCCCCAGCATTTT,CASSLGTGGYQPQHF
TRBV19,TRBJ2-2,-,-,TGTGCCAGTAGTATTCTAAGTGTCGGGGAGCTGTTTTTT,CASSILSVGELFF
TRBV5-4,TRBJ1-1,-,-,TGTGCCAGCAGCCCCTGGTCGGGGAGAGGAACTGAAGCTTTCTTT,CASSPWSGRGTEAFF
TRBV2,TRBJ1-5,-,-,TGTGCCAGCAGTGAAGCTCTACAGGGTAATCAGCCCCAGCATTTT,CASSEALQGNQPQHF
TRBV7-9,TRBJ1-2,TRBD1,-,TGTGCCAGCAGCCCCCAAGACAGGGCCTATGGCTACACCTTC,CASSPQDRAYGYTF
TRBV9,TRBJ2-3,-,-,TGTGCCAGCAGCGTTGCGTCACAGGGATTCACAGATACGCAGTATTTT,CASSVASQGFTDTQYF
TRBV10-3,TRBJ1-2,-,once,TGTGCGATCACGGAATCACCAGGGCCAGGCGGCTACACCTTC,CAITESPGPGGYTF
TRBV29-1,TRBJ2-3,TRBD2,-,TGCAGCGTTGAATTTTCGGCTAGCGGGGAAACAGATACGCAGTATTTT,CSVEFSASGETDTQYF
TRBV5-1,TRBJ2-7,-,-,TGCGCCAGCAGCTTGAGGGAGTCCTACGAGCAGTACTTC,CASSLRESYEQYF
TRBV29-1,TRBJ2-1,-,-,TGCAGCGTTGGGGGGCGCGGAGGGCAGTTCTTC,CSVGGRGGQFF
TRBV5-5,TRBJ2-7,-,-,TGTGCCAGCAGCTTGCAGGTTACCTACGAGCAGTACTTC,CASSLQVTYEQYF
TRBV18,TRBJ2-1,TRBD2,-,TGTGCCAGCTCACCATCCGGACTAGCGGGGGCTTTCTACAATGAGCAGTTCTTC,CASSPSGLAGAFYNEQFF
TRBV13,TRBJ1-1,-,-,TGTGCCAGCAGCTTAGGCAGAGAAGCTTTCTTT,CASSLGREAFF
TRBV7-8,TRBJ2-3,TRBD2,-,TGTGCCAGCAGCTTGTTCCGACTAGCGGGGGCTAGGTCCTTTAGCACAGATACGCAGTATTTT,CASSLFRLAGARSFSTDTQYF
TRBV5-6,TRBJ2-5,TRBD1,-,TGTGCCAGCAGCCGACAGGGGGCGAGAGAGACCCAGTACTTC,CASSRQGARETQYF
TRBV29-1,TRBJ1-2,-,-,TGCAGCGTGGGAACCTCAGGGGCTTTCTATGGCTACACCTTC,CSVGTSGAFYGYTF
TRBV6-1,TRBJ1-5,TRBD1,-,TGTGCCAGCAGTGACAGGGGGCAAAGCAATCAGCCCCAGCATTTT,CASSDRGQSNQPQHF
TRBV7-2,TRBJ1-5,-,-,TGTGCCAGCAGCTTAGAATCGTCTGGCAATCAGCCCCAGCATTTT,CASSLESSGNQPQHF
TRBV7-9,TRBJ1-4,TRBD1,once,TGTGCCAGCAGACGTCCGGGACAGGGCAGTGAAAAACTGTTTTTT,CASRRPGQGSEKLFF
TRBV5-1,TRBJ1-6,-,-,TGCGCCAGCAGCTTATCCATCAGACAGGATAATTCACCCCTCCACTTT,CASSLSIRQDNSPLHF
TRBV3-1/TRBV3-2,TRBJ2-1,TRBD2,-,TGTGCCAGCAGCCAAGTCCTTCAAGCGGGGGGGCCTACCTCCTACAATGAGCAGTTCTTC,CASSQVLQAGGPTSYNEQFF
TRBV19,TRBJ2-7,-,-,TGTGCCAGTAGTATAGGAGGAGGGGCCACCTACGAGCAGTACTTC,CASSIGGGATYEQYF
TRBV20-1,TRBJ1-1,TRBD1,-,TGCCAGGGACAGGGAGGTACTGAAGCTTTCTTT,CQGQGGTEAFF
TRBV5-1,TRBJ1-1,-,few,TGCGCCAGCAGCTTGGTTGCGGGGATGGCTTTCTTT,CASSLVAGMAFF
TRBV7-8,TRBJ1-4,-,-,TGTGCCAGCAGCCCCCACAGGGTTATTAGTTTAGAAACTAATGAAAAACTGTTTTTT,CASSPHRVISLETNEKLFF
TRBV30,TRBJ2-3,TRBD2,-,TGTGCCTGGAGTCCCGGACTAGCGGGAGATACGCAGTATTTT,CAWSPGLAGDTQYF
TRBV28,TRBJ1-3,-,-,TGTGCCAGCAGTGTTGGAGGGTCGGGAAACACCATATATTTT,CASSVGGSGNTIYF
TRBV4-2,TRBJ2-3,-,-,TGTGCCAGCAGCCAAGAGGGTACAGGGTCTAGCACAGATACGCAGTATTTT,CASSQEGTGSSTDTQYF
TRBV5-1,TRBJ1-1,TRBD1,-,TGCGCCAGCGGGGGACAGATGGGGCGAGCTTTCTTT,CASGGQMGRAFF
TRBV6-2/TRBV6-3,TRBJ2-3,TRBD2,-,TGTGCCAGCAGTTACTGGGAGGGAACAGATACGCAGTATTTT,CASSYWEGTDTQYF
TRBV12-5,TRBJ2-7,-,-,TGTGCTAGTGGTTTGTATGCAGTCAACTACGAGCAGTACTTC,CASGLYAVNYEQYF
TRBV7-2,TRBJ2-7,TRBD2,-,TGTGCCAGCACTGGGGGGGGCGAGCAGTACTTC,CASTGGGEQYF
TRBV5-1,TRBJ2-1,-,-,TGCGCCAGCAGCCCGGGGTGGGGGGACTCCTACAATGAGCAGTTCTTC,CASSPGWGDSYNEQFF
TRBV7-2,TRBJ2-3,-,-,TGTGCCAGCAGCCAACATACTGCGAGGGCAGATACGCAGTATTTT,CASSQHTARADTQYF
TRBV25-1,TRBJ2-1,-,many,TGTGCCAGCAGTTTGGAGGGGATCTACGATGAGCAGTTCTTC,CASSLEGIYDEQFF
TRBV15,TRBJ1-5,-,-,TGTGCCACCAGCAGAGATCCGTCAGAGCCCCAGCATTTT,CATSRDPSEPQHF
TRBV9,TRBJ2-5,-,-,TGTGCCAGCAGCTCTACCGGGACTTGGGGAGAGACCCAGTACTTC,CASSSTGTWGETQYF
TRBV6-5,TRBJ2-1,-,-,TGTGCCAGCAGTTACTCGATGCGTGTTCGTGAGCAGTTCTTC,CASSYSMRVREQFF
TRBV6-2/TRBV6-3,TRBJ2-7,TRBD2,-,TGTGCCAGCAGCCGCGGGGGCTACGAGCAGTACTTC,CASSRGGYEQYF
TRBV19,TRBJ2-2,TRBD1,-,TGTGCCAGTAGAGGGTGGGACAGGGGTGTCGGGGAGCTGTTTTTT,CASRGWDRGVGELFF
TRBV19,TRBJ2-3,-,-,TGTGCCAGTAGTAGCAGATTTGGCACAGATACGCAGTATTTT,CASSSRFGTDTQYF
TRBV3-1/TRBV3-2,TRBJ1-2,-,-,TGTGCCAGCAGCGGGGGGAACTATGGCTACACCTTC,CASSGGNYGYTF
TRBV2,TRBJ1-5,-,-,TGTGCCAGCAGCCCCAGGGTCAGTCTATATAGCAATCAGCCCCAGCATTTT,CASSPRVSLYSNQPQHF
TRBV4-3,TRBJ2-7,-,-,TGCGCCAGCAGCCAGGTTGCAGGGCCGTCCTACGAGCAGTACTTC,CASSQVAGPSYEQYF
TRBV19,TRBJ2-7,TRBD1,-,TGTGCCAGTAGTCCAGGGGGCTACGAGCAGTACTTC,CASSPGGYEQYF
TRBV30,TRBJ2-5,-,-,TGTGCCTGGTCAACGCTACGGGAGACCCAGTACTTC,CAWSTLRETQYF
TRBV12-3/TRBV12-4,TRBJ2-7,-,-,TGTGCCAGCAGTACCCACGGGGGACGGGAGCAGTACTTC,CASSTHGGREQYF
TRBV7-6,TRBJ1-1,TRBD1,-,TGTGCCAGCAGCGAGGACAGGGGCAGTGAAGCTTTCTTT,CASSEDRGSEAFF
TRBV13,TRBJ2-5,TRBD2,-,TGTGCCAGCAGCTTAGGGACTAGCGTACAAGAGACCCAGTACTTC,CASSLGTSVQETQYF
TRBV5-8,TRBJ1-4,-,once,TGTGCCAGCAGTTTCCGGGATTTCGGAAATGAAAAACTGTTTTTT,CASSFRDFGNEKLFF
TRBV27,TRBJ1-1,-,-,TGTGCCAGCAGTTTGGCAGGGGTGGAAGTCACTGAAGCTTTCTTT,CASSLAGVEVTEAFF
TRBV30,TRBJ2-7,-,-,TGTGCCTGGAGGGCCTACGGGTACGAGCAGTACTTC,CAWRAYGYEQYF